What follows are 8 T cell receptor beta chains derived from one specimen sequenced in a study of blood T cell repertoires in COVID-19 (dated by TCRdb to about 2020). Receptor amplification or capture employed the immunoSEQ multiplex PCR assay. Not all clones reach the TCRdb copy of this immuneACCESS table, which keeps in-frame sequences only. Checked studies attribute under half of the gap to unresolved V genes and leave the rest unexplained. For this sample the table gives 250,000 to 300,000 clones, of which about 88% were detected only once. 3.6% of the sample is held by the ten biggest clonotypes. Input material: peripheral blood. These receptors were obtained from a young man with active or convalescent COVID-19.

The CDR3 DNA reads as TGCGCCAGCAGCCATATACACGGGACAGATGGCTACGAGCAGTACTTC. Its protein is CASSHIHGTDGYEQYF. The chain couples TRBV4-1 to TRBJ2-7, with TRBD1 matching over 7 bases. The junction had 11 bases not matched to a gene; V was cut back by 3 bases and J by 3 bases. Germline values: CDR1 MGHRA, CDR2 YSYEKL. This CDR3 spans 16 amino acids.

The chain joins TRBV24-1 to TRBJ2-7, with TRBD2 matching over 13 bases. This CDR3 region has 17 residues. The V gene's germline CDR1 is KGHDR and CDR2 SFDVKD. V was pared by 3 bases and J by 2 bases, with 6 bases of the junction left unmatched. The CDR3 sequence: CATSDGGLAGSTYEQYF. CDR3 nucleotides: TGTGCCACCAGTGATGGGGGACTAGCGGGAAGCACCTACGAGCAGTACTTC.

The rearrangement links TRBV3-1 (or the pseudogene TRBV3-2) to TRBJ2-3, with 8 bases that match TRBD2. Trimming took 5 bases from V and 2 from J; bases not matched to a gene: 6. Germline V lookup: CDR1 LGHDT, CDR2 YNNKEL (reference sequence). The CDR3 sequence is 15 residues long. Here the CDR3 reads CASSLAGLPTDTQYF. The CDR3 DNA sequence: TGTGCCAGCAGCTTAGCGGGACTACCCACAGATACGCAGTATTTT.

The chain combines TRBV28 with TRBJ1-2; TRBD1 matches at 8 bases. Germline trimming cut 4 bases from V and 0 bases from J; bases unmatched to any gene: 19. This CDR3 spans 20 amino acids. Germline V CDR1 and CDR2: MDHEN, SYDVKM. The CDR3 coding sequence is TGTGCCAGCAGTTCTATGGGTCTGTTAGAGGACAGGGCTACTAACTATGGCTACACCTTC. Its protein is CASSSMGLLEDRATNYGYTF.

The chain couples TRBV7-9 to TRBJ2-3; no reliable D call. The CDR3 is 13 amino acids. Germline V gene lookup returns CDR1 SEHNR and CDR2 FQNEAQ (reference sequence). The V end lost 8 bases, the J end lost 1 base, and 10 bases lay between the germline ends. CDR3 protein: CASVAGGTDTQYF. DNA for the CDR3: TGTGCCAGCGTGGCCGGAGGCACAGATACGCAGTATTTT.

The chain couples TRBV15 to TRBJ1-5; possibly TRBD1 for D (5 bases). Trimming removed 3 bases at V and 3 bases at J, with 15 bases between. The germline gives CDR1 LNHNV, CDR2 YYDKDF (reference sequence). The CDR3 runs to 16 residues. CDR3 loop: CATSRDKAVANQPQHF. The CDR3 bases are TGTGCCACCAGCAGGGACAAGGCCGTCGCCAATCAGCCCCAGCATTTT.

CDR3 sequence: CASSIKGVGPPLHF. DNA for the CDR3: TGTGCCAGTAGTATCAAAGGGGTGGGGCCACCCCTCCACTTT. The chain links TRBV19 to TRBJ1-6, with D tentatively TRBD1 (5 bases). CDR1 and CDR2 (germline): LNHDA, SQIVND (reference sequence). Trimming cost V 3 bases and J 11 bases, with 14 bases left between them. The CDR3 sequence is 14 residues long.

This clone showed up just once. The CDR3 nucleotides are TGTGCCAGCAGTTACCCGACTGGGGGGAGCTCCTACAATGAGCAGTTCTTC. Encoded protein: CASSYPTGGSSYNEQFF. V is TRBV6-2 or TRBV6-3 and J is TRBJ2-1; D might be TRBD2 (6 bases). Germline V gene sequence: CDR1 MNHEY, CDR2 SVGEGT. V was trimmed by 2 bases and J by 0 bases, leaving 14 bases between them. The CDR3 loop spans 17 amino acids.